This T cell receptor beta chain came from a study of beta chain features in type 1 diabetes. The whole isolated RNA underwent reverse transcription, so sequencing captured expressed TCRB transcripts. Sequenced by immunoSEQ multiplex PCR; TCRdb stores in-frame clones only, minus some. Of fewer than 250,000 clones listed, 68% are singletons. V was clipped by 4 bases and J by 8 bases, with 20 bases between them. Germline V lookup: CDR1 GTSNPN, CDR2 SVGIG (reference sequence). This CDR3 has 14 residues. J is TRBJ1-2 and V is TRBV30, with a weak D call TRBD1 (6 bases). This receptor was obtained from a man aged 25-45 years in good health. Material for sequencing was naive CD4+ T cells from blood. The CDR3 DNA reads as TGTGCCTGGACCTTAAGGGCAGGGGAGAAGGGCTACACCTTC. This translates into CAWTLRAGEKGYTF.